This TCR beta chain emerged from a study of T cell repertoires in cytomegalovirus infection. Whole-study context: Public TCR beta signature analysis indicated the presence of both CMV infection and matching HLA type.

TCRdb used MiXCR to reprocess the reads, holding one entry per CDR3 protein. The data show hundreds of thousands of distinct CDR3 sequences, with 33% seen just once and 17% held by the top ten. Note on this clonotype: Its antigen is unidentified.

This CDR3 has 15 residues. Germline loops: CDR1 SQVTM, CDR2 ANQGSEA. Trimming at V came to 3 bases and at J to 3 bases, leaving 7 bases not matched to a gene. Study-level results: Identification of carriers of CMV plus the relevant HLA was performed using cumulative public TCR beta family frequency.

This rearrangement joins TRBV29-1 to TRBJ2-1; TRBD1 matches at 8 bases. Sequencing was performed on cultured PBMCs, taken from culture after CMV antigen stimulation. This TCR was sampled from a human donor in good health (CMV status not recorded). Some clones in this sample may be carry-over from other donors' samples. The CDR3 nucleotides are TGCAGCGTTGAGGACAGGGAGGTTGGCTACAATGAGCAGTTCTTC. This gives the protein CSVEDREVGYNEQFF.